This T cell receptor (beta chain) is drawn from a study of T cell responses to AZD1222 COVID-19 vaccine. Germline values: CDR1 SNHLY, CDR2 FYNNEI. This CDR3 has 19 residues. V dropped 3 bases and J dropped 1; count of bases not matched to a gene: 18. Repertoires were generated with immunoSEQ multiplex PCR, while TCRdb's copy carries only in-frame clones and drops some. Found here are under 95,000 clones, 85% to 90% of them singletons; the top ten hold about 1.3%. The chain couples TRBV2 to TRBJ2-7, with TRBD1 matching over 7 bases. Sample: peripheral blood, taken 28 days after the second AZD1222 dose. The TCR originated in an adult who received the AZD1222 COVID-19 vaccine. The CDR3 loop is CASSDRLQDRMPVSYEQYF. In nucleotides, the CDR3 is TGTGCCAGCAGTGATAGACTCCAGGACAGGATGCCCGTGTCCTACGAGCAGTACTTC.